The 4 T cell receptor beta chains presented below share a single source sample, sequenced in a study of blood T cell repertoires in COVID-19. The repertoire was sequenced with immunoSEQ multiplex PCR; TCRdb's copy has only in-frame clones and lacks some. The profile covers more than 200,000 clones, with around 87% appearing a single time and 7.2% taken by the ten largest. The source material was PBMCs or T cells enriched from blood (not recorded which). These receptors were obtained from a man aged 30 to 45 in a cohort exposed to, infected with or recovered from COVID-19 (not recorded which).

This clone showed up just once. The chain has TRBV7-2 and TRBJ2-5; D gene ambiguous. The CDR3 has 11 amino acids. The germline CDR1 and CDR2 sequences are SGHTA and FQGNSA. V was pared by 6 bases and J by 7 bases, with 9 bases between. The CDR3 nucleotides read TGTGCCAGCAGACTACTTGGGACCCAGTACTTC. Translating gives CASRLLGTQYF.

CDR3 bases: TGTGCCAGCAGCAACCTGACTAGCGGGAGGCCCGGCAACTCCTACGAGCAGTACTTC. Amino acid sequence: CASSNLTSGRPGNSYEQYF. This chain links TRBV21-1 with TRBJ2-7; the table names TRBD2, a call not compared with the DNA. TRBV21-1 has pseudogene status. The CDR3 spans 19 residues.

The chain carries TRBV7-6 and TRBJ2-6; D is ambiguous. Trimming removed 3 bases from V and 0 bases from J, with 15 bases in between. Germline values: CDR1 SGHVS, CDR2 FNYEAQ. The CDR3 loop spans 18 amino acids. The CDR3 nucleotides read TGTGCCAGCAGCTTTTCTACAGAGACCTTCTCTGGGGCCAACGTCCTGACTTTC. Translating gives CASSFSTETFSGANVLTF.

The chain links TRBV28 to TRBJ2-1; no clear D. This CDR3 comprises 14 residues. Germline V gene lookup returns CDR1 MDHEN and CDR2 SYDVKM. V was clipped by 3 bases and J by 5 bases, with 11 bases between them. CDR3 DNA sequence: TGTGCCAGCAGTTTTAGACTGACCGACAATGAGCAGTTCTTC. It translates to CASSFRLTDNEQFF.